These 21 T cell receptor beta chains came from one sample sequenced in a study of regulatory T cells in long-lasting Graves disease. The time point was: newly diagnosed GD, antithyroid drugs for less than 3 months. PBMCs were the source of the RNA used for TCR sequencing. According to the study, TCR beta libraries were built with iRepertoire HTBI primers and CDR3-region Arm-PCR. TCRdb analysed the multiplex PCR reads with MiXCR anew, one entry per CDR3 protein. The sample carries some 230,000 distinct CDR3 sequences, about 17% recorded once. The sample here was peripheral blood mononuclear cells (PBMCs), taken at new diagnosis, from a patient treated with antithyroid drugs. Receptors originate from a female donor with Graves disease.

This clonotype came up many times. V and J are TRBV6-2 or TRBV6-3 and TRBJ2-3; the match to TRBD1 covers 8 bases. There are 15 residues in the CDR3. Germline CDR1 reads MNHEY; CDR2 reads SVGEGT. V shed 2 bases and J 6 bases; nucleotides not matched to a gene: 7. CDR3 sequence reads: CASSYAGGPSDTQYF. CDR3 nucleotides: TGTGCCAGCAGTTACGCAGGGGGCCCGTCTGATACGCAGTATTTT.

This clonotype was observed once. This clone may be a read error of a much larger clone one base away. The CDR3 here is CASTPAGPYEQYF. CDR3 DNA: TGTGCCAGCACCCCCGCGGGTCCGTACGAGCAGTACTTC. This chain links TRBV7-8 with TRBJ2-7, with a weak D call TRBD2 (5 bases). The CDR3 consists of 13 residues. V was shortened by 7 bases and J by 4 bases, with 14 bases between the two germline ends. Per germline, CDR1 SGHVS and CDR2 FQNEAQ.

This clonotype was recorded at least ten times. V gene TRBV6-1 combines with J gene TRBJ1-1; D remains unclear. With 8 bases removed from V and 4 bases from J, the gap between germline ends came to 20 bases. There are 15 residues in the CDR3. Germline loops: CDR1 MNHNS, CDR2 SASEGT. This CDR3 is CASPNRGVSPTEAFF. The CDR3 coding sequence is TGTGCCAGCCCAAACCGCGGGGTTTCCCCCACTGAAGCTTTCTTT.

The V call is TRBV28, the J call TRBJ1-4; the D is unclear. Germline-derived CDR1 and CDR2 are MDHEN and SYDVKM. Trimming took off 4 bases at V and 4 bases at J, with 10 bases between the two ends. There are 14 residues in the CDR3. CDR3 nucleotide sequence: TGTGCCAGCAGTTCGGCCGGGATTAATGAAAAACTGTTTTTT. This encodes CASSSAGINEKLFF. Drawing the rest from reference TRBV28 and TRBJ1-4, the complete variable domain is DVKVTQSSRYLVKRTGEKVFLECVQDMDHENMFWYRQDPGLGLRLIYFSYDVKMKEKGDIPEGYSVSREKKERFSLILESASTNQTSMYLCASSSAGINEKLFFGSGTQLSVL.

This clonotype was picked up many times. The J gene is TRBJ1-2, the V gene TRBV2; no clear D gene. CDR1 and CDR2 from the germline V gene are SNHLY and FYNNEI. This CDR3 region has 14 residues. V lost 1 base to trimming and J lost 3 bases, with 9 bases between them. CDR3 in amino acids: CASSEGQRDYGYTF. For the CDR3, the DNA is TGTGCCAGCAGTGAAGGGCAGAGGGACTATGGCTACACCTTC.

J is TRBJ2-1 and V is TRBV5-1; 9 bases map to TRBD2. V shed 2 bases, J shed 2 bases, and the junction held 17 bases outside the gene matches. Germline V gives CDR1 SGHRS, CDR2 YFSETQ. This CDR3 has 20 residues. CDR3 DNA: TGCGCCAGCAGCTTCTATAGTCGACTAGCGGCCGACCTCACCTACAATGAGCAGTTCTTC. Translation: CASSFYSRLAADLTYNEQFF.

V gene TRBV19 combines with J gene TRBJ2-1; the D gene is possibly TRBD1 (6 bases). The CDR3 has 14 amino acids. Trimming took off 6 bases at V and 6 bases at J, with 15 bases between the two ends. Looked up from germline, CDR1 is LNHDA and CDR2 is SQIVND (reference sequence). This chain's CDR3 is CASRGGVYLNEQFF. CDR3 DNA: TGTGCCAGTAGAGGGGGAGTCTACCTCAATGAGCAGTTCTTC.

The chain recombines TRBV11-2 with TRBJ2-1; TRBD1 agrees at 9 bases. Germline CDR1 SGHAT, CDR2 FQNNGV. The CDR3 consists of 14 residues. Trimming at V came to 5 bases and at J to 7 bases, leaving 6 bases not matched to a gene. The CDR3: CASSGGTGKNEQFF. The CDR3 nucleotides are TGTGCCAGCAGCGGGGGGACAGGGAAAAATGAGCAGTTCTTC.

At least ten counts were recorded for this clonotype. The V gene is TRBV6-2 or TRBV6-3, the J gene TRBJ1-3, with D possibly TRBD1 on 5 matching bases. The CDR3 covers 13 residues. CDR1 is MNHEY and CDR2 is SVGEGT in the germline V gene. Trimming shortened V by 7 bases and J by 1 base, and 8 bases separated the two germline ends. The CDR3, as DNA: TGTGCCAGCACCGAGGGGTCTGGAAACACCATATATTTT. It codes for CASTEGSGNTIYF.

The V and J genes are TRBV7-2 and TRBJ2-5; D perhaps matches TRBD1 (5 bases). CDR1 and CDR2 (germline): SGHTA, FQGNSA. V was clipped by 5 bases and J by 5 bases, with 15 bases between them. CDR3 length: 14 residues. The CDR3 here is CASSPEAGSETQYF. In DNA, the CDR3 is TGTGCCAGCAGCCCCGAGGCAGGGTCCGAGACCCAGTACTTC.

The V call is TRBV5-1, the J call TRBJ2-7, with 10 positions matching TRBD2. Germline CDR1 SGHRS, CDR2 YFSETQ. The CDR3 has 15 amino acids. Trimming removed 0 bases from V and 2 bases from J; junction bases left unmatched: 2. CDR3 DNA: TGCGCCAGCAGCTTGGAACTAGCGGGACCCTACGAGCAGTACTTC. It yields the protein CASSLELAGPYEQYF.

Ten or more counts support this clonotype. This chain joins TRBV18 and TRBJ1-1; 9 bases line up with TRBD1. The V segment lost 4 bases and the J segment 4 bases; nucleotides outside the gene matches: 7. This CDR3 has 15 residues. Germline CDR1 is KGHSH and CDR2 is LQKENI. The CDR3 nucleotides read TGTGCCAGCTCACTCCGACAGGGGGATGTCACTGAAGCTTTCTTT. This encodes CASSLRQGDVTEAFF. The full variable domain, in which reference TRBV18 and TRBJ1-1 provide the parts outside the CDR3, is NAGVMQNPRHLVRRRGQEARLRCSPMKGHSHVYWYRQLPEEGLKFMVYLQKENIIDESGMPKERFSAEFPKEGPSILRIQQVVRGDSAAYFCASSLRQGDVTEAFFGQGTRLTVV.

This clonotype has ten or more counts. CDR3: CASSSSGTPLLNTEAFF. The CDR3 coding sequence is TGTGCCAGCTCGTCATCCGGGACCCCCTTATTGAACACTGAAGCTTTCTTT. The J gene is TRBJ1-1, the V gene TRBV28, with D possibly being TRBD1 (5 bases). Deletions cut 8 bases from V and 0 bases from J, with 22 bases between. Germline-derived CDR1 and CDR2 are MDHEN and SYDVKM. CDR3 length: 17 amino acids.

The J gene is TRBJ1-2, the V gene TRBV12-3 or TRBV12-4, with TRBD1 as a possible D gene (5 bases). Trimming pared 3 bases from V and 7 bases from J, leaving 15 bases between. The CDR3 loop spans 14 amino acids. CDR3 loop: CASSFGAGRGGYTF. DNA for the CDR3: TGTGCCAGCAGTTTCGGCGCAGGGCGGGGTGGCTACACCTTC.

This clonotype was seen many times. This chain links TRBV9 with TRBJ2-7; 11 bases line up with TRBD1. CDR3 size: 14 residues. The trim removed 2 bases at V and 2 bases at J, leaving 0 bases unmatched. Germline V gene data show CDR1 as SGDLS and CDR2 as YYNGEE. The CDR3, as DNA: TGTGCCAGCAGCGTGGGACAGGGGGCCTACGAGCAGTACTTC. Translation gives CASSVGQGAYEQYF. Looking up the rest from reference TRBV9 and TRBJ2-7 gives the full variable domain: DSGVTQTPKHLITATGQRVTLRCSPRSGDLSVYWYQQSLDQGLQFLIQYYNGEERAKGNILERFSAQQFPDLHSELNLSSLELGDSALYFCASSVGQGAYEQYFGPGTRLTVT.

There are many counts of this clonotype. The V gene is TRBV7-9, the J gene TRBJ2-1, with 8 bases identical to TRBD1. Looked up from germline, CDR1 is SEHNR and CDR2 is FQNEAQ (reference sequence). The CDR3 is 13 amino acids. V lost 5 bases and J lost 7; bases outside the gene matches: 4. Here the CDR3 reads CASSLRTGNEQFF. The CDR3, as DNA: TGTGCCAGCAGCCTAAGGACAGGGAATGAGCAGTTCTTC.

This clonotype was seen repeatedly, ten times or more. This chain uses TRBV12-3 or TRBV12-4 with TRBJ2-1, with TRBD2 identical over 8 bases. J gave up 9 bases and V 1 base, and 2 bases lay outside the gene matches. CDR3 length: 13 amino acids. In nucleotides, the CDR3 is TGTGCCAGCAGTTTAGGACTAGCGCGTGAGCAGTTCTTC. It encodes CASSLGLAREQFF.

This clonotype was detected ten times or more. This chain connects TRBV2 to TRBJ2-3; 10 nucleotides match TRBD1. The CDR3 runs to 15 residues. J lost 3 bases, V lost 3 bases, and 3 bases had no gene match. The germline CDR1 and CDR2 sequences are SNHLY and FYNNEI. The CDR3 loop reads CASSEDRGATDTQYF. The CDR3 DNA is TGTGCCAGCAGTGAGGACAGGGGGGCGACAGATACGCAGTATTTT. The full variable domain, its missing parts supplied by reference TRBV2 and TRBJ2-3, is EPEVTQTPSHQVTQMGQEVILRCVPISNHLYFYWYRQILGQKVEFLVSFYNNEISEKSEIFDDQFSVERPDGSNFTLKIRSTKLEDSAMYFCASSEDRGATDTQYFGPGTRLTVL.

The V gene is TRBV5-4, the J gene TRBJ1-1; 9 bases align to TRBD1. With V trimmed by 4 bases and J by 10 bases, 5 bases remained unmatched. Germline-derived CDR1 and CDR2 are SGHNT and YYREEE (reference sequence). The CDR3 extends over 12 amino acids. The CDR3 nucleotides are TGTGCCAGCAGCCCAAGACAGGGGGGAGCTTTCTTT. This translates into CASSPRQGGAFF.

This clonotype was observed at least ten times. Written as DNA, the CDR3 is TGCGCCAGCTTAGGGAAGGAGACCCAGTACTTC. It specifies CASLGKETQYF. The chain employs TRBV10-2 and TRBJ2-5, with D hard to call. V was shortened by 8 bases and J by 5 bases, with 9 bases between the two germline ends. CDR3 length: 11 amino acids. Per germline, CDR1 WSHSY and CDR2 SAAADI.

This clonotype was counted many times. For the CDR3, the DNA is TGTGCCAGCCACGTAACAGGGGGAGGAAACACCATATATTTT. It yields the protein CASHVTGGGNTIYF. The chain is built from TRBV12-3 or TRBV12-4 and TRBJ1-3; 8 bases match TRBD1. V shed 8 bases and J 4 bases; nucleotides not matched to a gene: 7. The CDR3 runs 14 residues.